This T cell receptor (beta chain) was recorded in a study of T cell responses to AZD1222 COVID-19 vaccine. Notes on the study in general: Distributed over spike, vaccine-associated CD4 TCRs predominated at 160-218 and 743-854. At baseline, just five to seven AZD1222 recipients tested seropositive. In the spike-specific TCR repertoire, nearly half reportedly target unmutated variant regions. Most donors were white British and more were female, and clonal diversity was possibly underestimated.

Sequencing used immunoSEQ multiplex PCR; TCRdb keeps in-frame clones, though not all of them. The table has around 140,000 clones, approximately 93% seen once. Concerning this clone: No antigen is known for it.

With V trimmed by 0 bases and J by 9 bases, 5 bases remained unmatched. The CDR3 totals 14 residues. Germline V lookup: CDR1 SGDLS, CDR2 YYNGEE. The input for sequencing was peripheral blood, taken after recovery from COVID-19. The V gene is TRBV9, the J gene TRBJ2-1, with 8 bases identical to TRBD2. The TCR comes from an adult who had recovered from COVID-19. The CDR3 here is CASSVDLLAGEQFF. CDR3 DNA sequence: TGTGCCAGCAGCGTAGACCTTCTAGCGGGTGAGCAGTTCTTC.